Shown below are 3 T cell receptor beta chains from a single sample sequenced in a study of blood T cell repertoires in COVID-19. Produced via immunoSEQ multiplex PCR; TCRdb's table is partial and in-frame only. This sample has approximately 200,000 clones; about 76% occur once, and the top ten carry roughly 5.7%. The sequenced sample was peripheral blood. The receptors originated from a woman aged 40 to 50 with COVID-19, enrolled during active disease.

The rearrangement uses TRBV7-9 and TRBJ1-2; 8 bases fit TRBD1. Trimming took 6 bases from V and 8 from J; bases not matched to a gene: 8. The CDR3 runs 13 residues. CDR1 and CDR2 (germline): SEHNR, FQNEAQ (reference sequence). The CDR3 is CASSRTGPEGYTF. The CDR3, as DNA: TGTGCCAGCAGTCGGACAGGGCCGGAGGGCTACACCTTC.

The sample holds one count of this clone. The J gene is TRBJ2-7, the V gene TRBV6-1; 8 bases agree with TRBD1. Losses at the gene ends were 4 bases for V and 0 bases for J; bases not matched to a gene: 8. This CDR3 region has 16 residues. CDR1 is MNHNS, CDR2 SASEGT, per germline. CDR3 sequence (DNA): TGTGCCAGCAGTGGAGGACAGGGATTTTCCTCCTACGAGCAGTACTTC. It specifies CASSGGQGFSSYEQYF.

V and J are TRBV5-1 and TRBJ1-2; D might be TRBD1 (6 bases). The V gene lost 4 bases and the J gene lost 0 bases, with 16 bases spanning the gap. The V gene's germline CDR1 is SGHRS and CDR2 YFSETQ. The CDR3 covers 16 residues. The CDR3 DNA sequence: TGCGCCAGCAGCCCCGGGGGGGGCGCCCCTAACTATGGCTACACCTTC. This sequence encodes CASSPGGGAPNYGYTF.